This T cell receptor beta chain originates from a study of control samples from healthy donors and cancer patients. Germline loops: CDR1 SNHLY, CDR2 FYNNEI. V gave up 5 bases and J gave up 6 bases; unmatched junction bases: 6. The CDR3 is 15 residues long. Generated by immunoSEQ multiplex PCR, the TCRdb table keeps only in-frame clones and is missing some. The sample comprises roughly 120,000 clones, 80% to 95% of which are singletons, and less than 9% rests with the top ten. The rearrangement links TRBV2 to TRBJ2-1; the match to TRBD2 covers 11 bases. The origin of this receptor is a woman aged 18-29 years in good health. Sequencing was performed on blood. This chain's CDR3 is CASSSKGLAVNEQFF. DNA of the CDR3: TGTGCCAGCAGTTCAAAGGGACTAGCGGTCAATGAGCAGTTCTTC.